The rows below give T cell receptor beta chains drawn from one sample of a study of glioma-infiltrating T cells. TCRdb re-analysed the multiplex PCR reads in MiXCR, keeping a single row per CDR3 protein. The data show more than 90,000 distinct CDR3 sequences, about 40% seen once. What was sequenced was glioma tissue, nonneoplastic brain tissue, or PBMCs (not recorded which). These receptor sequences come from a human donor with low-grade glioma or glioblastoma, undergoing nonglioma brain surgery, or in good health (not recorded which). CDR3s leave out the opening cysteine and the closing phenylalanine or tryptophan. A D gene is named only where the DNA matches it firmly.

d_gene	v_gene	j_gene	CDR3aa
.	TRBV4-1	TRBJ2-7	ASSQEGGAYEQY
.	TRBV20-1	TRBJ2-2	SARVKGVYTGELF
.	TRBV29-1	TRBJ1-2	SVGAGGYT
.	TRBV2	TRBJ2-7	ASSSRTDSYEQY
.	TRBV7-2	TRBJ2-5	ASRGGLQETQY
.	TRBV27	TRBJ1-2	ASSFGEGYGYT
.	TRBV2	TRBJ1-5	ASRDQGGNQPQH
.	TRBV6-2/TRBV6-3	TRBJ2-1	ASSYGVRRGYNEQF
.	TRBV18	TRBJ1-3	ASKTGRRSSGNTMY
.	TRBV6-8	TRBJ2-2	ASRSGTENTGELF
.	TRBV20-1	TRBJ1-2	SATFLDYGYT
.	TRBV4-1	TRBJ1-3	ASGLQEHYSGNTIY
.	TRBV9	TRBJ1-1	ASSPSYRLAGTNTEAF
.	TRBV6-9	TRBJ2-3	ASSYGGAPKY
.	TRBV20-1	TRBJ2-7	SAWDGSYEQY
TRBD2	TRBV20-1	TRBJ2-2	SASLAANTGELF
TRBD1	TRBV5-5	TRBJ2-1	ASSLGTGVPEQF
.	TRBV28	TRBJ2-3	ASSVQTNTEY
.	TRBV12-3/TRBV12-4	TRBJ2-2	ASSFRERWNTGELF
.	TRBV11-1	TRBJ2-5	ASSQDNNYQETQY
.	TRBV20-1	TRBJ2-1	SAPDTYNEQF
TRBD1	TRBV6-5	TRBJ1-1	ASNPGQGAETF
TRBD2	TRBV7-2	TRBJ2-4	ASSLGPSGASENIQY
.	TRBV12-3/TRBV12-4	TRBJ2-3	ASSYTQGNTQY
.	TRBV11-3	TRBJ2-1	ASSLGGREYSEQF
.	TRBV20-1	TRBJ1-1	VARGRGRNTEAF
.	TRBV2	TRBJ1-5	ASGSEVMKPQH
.	TRBV18	TRBJ1-1	ASSRDTQGLGTEAF
.	TRBV7-2	TRBJ2-7	ASSLGGLPYEQY
.	TRBV27	TRBJ2-7	GSTSSSEHLHEQY
.	TRBV10-2	TRBJ1-6	ASRPGLLKGSPLH
.	TRBV7-2	TRBJ2-5	ASSPLSGGSNEHY
.	TRBV2	TRBJ1-1	ASSFRNTEAF
.	TRBV20-1	TRBJ1-3	SASRHSSGNTIY